One T cell receptor (beta chain) is described in this entry. The sample belongs to a study of monozygotic twins with inflammatory bowel disease. This CDR3 spans 16 amino acids. Germline CDR1 and CDR2: MGHRA and YSYEKL. TCRalpha and TCRbeta cDNA underwent two nested PCRs of around 15 and 9 cycles. TCRdb re-called the 5' RACE reads, yielding one record per CDR3 amino acid sequence without DNA. This table holds approximately 330,000 distinct CDR3 sequences. Input material: blood. The gene calls are TRBV4-1 and TRBJ1-1; TCRdb reports TRBD1, a call that lacks DNA to check it against. The sequence was collected from a human donor with ulcerative colitis or Crohn's disease, or a healthy co-twin of an affected twin (not recorded which). This CDR3 is CASSQVYRPPYTEAFF.